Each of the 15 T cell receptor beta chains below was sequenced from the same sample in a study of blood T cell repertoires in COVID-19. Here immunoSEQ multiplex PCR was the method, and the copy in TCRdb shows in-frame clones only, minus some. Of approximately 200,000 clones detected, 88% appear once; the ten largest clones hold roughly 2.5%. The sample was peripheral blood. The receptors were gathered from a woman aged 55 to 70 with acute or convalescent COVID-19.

The CDR3 nucleotides read TGTGCCAGCAGGCGCTTGCAGGGGAACGGCTACACCTTC. This gives the protein CASRRLQGNGYTF. The chain is built from TRBV6-5 and TRBJ1-2; perhaps TRBD1 as D (6 bases). CDR3 length: 13 residues. Trimming left V 6 bases short and J 8 bases short, with 16 bases between. Germline V gene data show CDR1 as MNHEY and CDR2 as SVGAGI.

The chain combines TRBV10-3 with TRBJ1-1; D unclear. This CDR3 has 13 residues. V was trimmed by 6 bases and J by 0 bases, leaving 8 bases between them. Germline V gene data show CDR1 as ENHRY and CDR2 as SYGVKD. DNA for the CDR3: TGTGCCATCAGAAGAGATCTGAACACTGAAGCTTTCTTT. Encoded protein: CAIRRDLNTEAFF.

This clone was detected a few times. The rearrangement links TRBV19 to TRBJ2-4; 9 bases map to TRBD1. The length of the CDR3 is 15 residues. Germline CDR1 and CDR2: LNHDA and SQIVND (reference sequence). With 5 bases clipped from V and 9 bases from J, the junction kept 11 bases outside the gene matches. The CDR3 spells CASSPSRDRVSIQYF. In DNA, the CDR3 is TGTGCCAGTAGTCCGTCGAGGGACAGGGTGAGCATTCAGTACTTC.

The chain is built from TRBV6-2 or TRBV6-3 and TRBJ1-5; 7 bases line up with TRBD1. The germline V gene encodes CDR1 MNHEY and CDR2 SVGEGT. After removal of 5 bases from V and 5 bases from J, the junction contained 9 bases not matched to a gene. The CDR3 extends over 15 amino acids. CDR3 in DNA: TGTGCCAGCAGTCTGGACAGGACACCCTATCAGCCCCAGCATTTT. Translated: CASSLDRTPYQPQHF.

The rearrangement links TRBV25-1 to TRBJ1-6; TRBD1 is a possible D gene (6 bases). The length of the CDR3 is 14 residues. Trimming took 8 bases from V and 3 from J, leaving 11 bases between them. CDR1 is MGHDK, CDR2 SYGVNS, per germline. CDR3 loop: CASGDTYYNSPLHF. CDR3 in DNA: TGTGCCAGCGGGGACACGTACTATAATTCACCCCTCCACTTT.

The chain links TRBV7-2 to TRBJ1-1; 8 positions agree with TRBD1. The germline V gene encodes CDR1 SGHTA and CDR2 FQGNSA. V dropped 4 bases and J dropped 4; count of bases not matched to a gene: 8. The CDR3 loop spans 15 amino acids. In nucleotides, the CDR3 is TGTGCCAGCAGCTCGCTGGACAGGGTGGGCACTGAAGCTTTCTTT. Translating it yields CASSSLDRVGTEAFF.

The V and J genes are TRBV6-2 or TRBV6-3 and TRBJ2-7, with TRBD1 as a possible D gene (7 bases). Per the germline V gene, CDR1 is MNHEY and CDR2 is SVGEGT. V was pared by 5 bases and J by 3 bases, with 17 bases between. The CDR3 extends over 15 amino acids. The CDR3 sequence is CASSPTDRRGYEQYF. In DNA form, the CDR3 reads TGTGCCAGCAGTCCGACGGACAGGCGGGGCTACGAGCAGTACTTC.

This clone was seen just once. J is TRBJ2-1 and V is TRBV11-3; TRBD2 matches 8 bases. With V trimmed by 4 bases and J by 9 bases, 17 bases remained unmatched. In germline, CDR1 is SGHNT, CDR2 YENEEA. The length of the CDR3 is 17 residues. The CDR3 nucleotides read TGTGCCAGCAGCTCCGGGGGGGCCAGGGTCGCGGTAACTGAGCAGTTCTTC. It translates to CASSSGGARVAVTEQFF.

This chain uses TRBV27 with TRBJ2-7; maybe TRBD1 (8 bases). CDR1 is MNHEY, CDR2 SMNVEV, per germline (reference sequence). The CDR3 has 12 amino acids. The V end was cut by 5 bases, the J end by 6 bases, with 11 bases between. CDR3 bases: TGTGCCAGCAGTCACAGGGGGGGCGAGCAGTACTTC. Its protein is CASSHRGGEQYF.

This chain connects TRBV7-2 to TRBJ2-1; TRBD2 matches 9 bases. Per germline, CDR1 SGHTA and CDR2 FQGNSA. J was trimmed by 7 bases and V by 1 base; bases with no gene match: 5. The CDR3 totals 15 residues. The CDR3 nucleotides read TGTGCCAGCAGCTTAGGCGGCGGGAGGGGAAATGAGCAGTTCTTC. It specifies CASSLGGGRGNEQFF.

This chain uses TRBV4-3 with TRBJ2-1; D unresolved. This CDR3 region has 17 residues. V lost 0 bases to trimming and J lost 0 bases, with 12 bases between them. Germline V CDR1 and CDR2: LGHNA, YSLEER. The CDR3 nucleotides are TGCGCCAGCAGCCAAGATCCGGCGGCAAGCTCCTACAATGAGCAGTTCTTC. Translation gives CASSQDPAASSYNEQFF.

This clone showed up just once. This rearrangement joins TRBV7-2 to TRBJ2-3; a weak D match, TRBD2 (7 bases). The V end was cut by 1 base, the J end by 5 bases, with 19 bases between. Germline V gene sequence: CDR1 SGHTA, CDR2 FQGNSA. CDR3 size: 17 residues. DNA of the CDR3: TGTGCCAGCAGCTTAGACGGGCGAGCGGGGACAAGAGATACGCAGTATTTT. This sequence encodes CASSLDGRAGTRDTQYF.

Here the CDR3 DNA reads TGTGCCAGCCGAAAACGTACAGGTTTTACTGGCTACACCTTC. Translation: CASRKRTGFTGYTF. The chain has TRBV19 and TRBJ1-2, with D possibly TRBD1 on 5 matching bases. The CDR3 is 14 residues long. Germline V gene data show CDR1 as LNHDA and CDR2 as SQIVND (reference sequence). Trimming took 9 bases from V and 7 from J, leaving 21 bases between them.

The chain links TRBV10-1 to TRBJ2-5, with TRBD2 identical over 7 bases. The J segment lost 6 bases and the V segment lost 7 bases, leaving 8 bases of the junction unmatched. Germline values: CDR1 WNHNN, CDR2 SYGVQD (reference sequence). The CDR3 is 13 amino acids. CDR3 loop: CASTRGVKKTQYF. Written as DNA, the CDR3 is TGCGCCAGCACACGGGGGGTTAAAAAGACCCAGTACTTC.

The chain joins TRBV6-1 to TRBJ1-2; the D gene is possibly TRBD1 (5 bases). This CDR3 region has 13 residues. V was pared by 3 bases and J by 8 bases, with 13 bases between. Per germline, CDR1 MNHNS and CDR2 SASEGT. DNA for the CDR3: TGTGCCAGCAGTGAGCAGGGATCGGGCGGCTACACCTTC. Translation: CASSEQGSGGYTF.